The 13 T cell receptor beta chains listed next were all sequenced from one sample in a study of cytomegalovirus exposure and HLA in healthy donors. PCR involved 60 Vbeta and 13 Jbeta primers. TCRdb's copy holds only in-frame clones and misses some; the assay was immunoSEQ multiplex PCR. The data hold 100,000 or so clones, with about 81% observed a single time. The sequenced sample was PBMCs. These receptors were collected from a man aged 18 to 30 in good health and CMV-seronegative.

The chain couples TRBV7-9 to TRBJ2-3; 10 bases map to TRBD1. CDR1 SEHNR and CDR2 FQNEAQ come from the germline V gene (reference sequence). The length of the CDR3 is 17 residues. J lost 0 bases, V lost 4 bases, and 7 bases had no gene match. The CDR3 loop reads CASSSPRDRGSTDTQYF. The CDR3 nucleotides read TGTGCCAGCAGCTCCCCCCGGGACAGGGGAAGCACAGATACGCAGTATTTT.

Notes on this clone: The DNA is left out, because the CDR3 cannot be placed on it with certainty; the CDR3 is given as TCRdb lists it. The J gene is TRBJ2-1, the V gene TRBV27; the table's TRBD2 call for D was not verified on the DNA. The CDR3 sequence runs 18 residues, both termini included. Per the germline V gene, CDR1 is MNHEY and CDR2 is SMNVEV (reference sequence). The CDR3 is CASSSSWGLAGSYNEQFF.

This clone was found once. The chain recombines TRBV19 with TRBJ2-3, with TRBD2 matching 9 bases. The CDR3 is 17 residues long. Germline V gene data show CDR1 as LNHDA and CDR2 as SQIVND (reference sequence). V dropped 3 bases and J dropped 4; count of bases not matched to a gene: 11. The CDR3 region has the DNA TGTGCCAGTAGTATGGGTAGCGGGAGTCATGAGGCAGATACGCAGTATTTT. Its protein is CASSMGSGSHEADTQYF.

The chain recombines TRBV19 with TRBJ1-4; D is possibly TRBD1 (6 bases). The CDR3 runs 16 residues. V was pared by 1 base and J by 0 bases, with 9 bases between. Per germline, CDR1 LNHDA and CDR2 SQIVND (reference sequence). DNA of the CDR3: TGTGCCAGTAGTATAGGCCAGGGGACAACTAATGAAAAACTGTTTTTT. As protein: CASSIGQGTTNEKLFF. Full variable domain (outside the CDR3, taken from reference TRBV19 and TRBJ1-4): DGGITQSPKYLFRKEGQNVTLSCEQNLNHDAMYWYRQDPGQGLRLIYYSQIVNDFQKGDIAEGYSVSREKKESFPLTVTSAQKNPTAFYLCASSIGQGTTNEKLFFGSGTQLSVL.

The V call is TRBV27, the J call TRBJ1-2; 9 bases fit TRBD1. The CDR3 runs 15 residues. The trim removed 5 bases at V and 3 bases at J, leaving 7 bases unmatched. The germline CDR1 and CDR2 sequences are MNHEY and SMNVEV (reference sequence). Here the CDR3 reads CASSQRTGAYYGYTF. CDR3 bases: TGTGCCAGCAGTCAAAGGACAGGGGCTTACTATGGCTACACCTTC.

The chain has TRBV19 and TRBJ2-7, with a tentative D call TRBD2 (6 bases). The germline CDR1 and CDR2 sequences are LNHDA and SQIVND (reference sequence). Deletions cut 6 bases from V and 3 bases from J, with 6 bases between. This CDR3 spans 11 amino acids. This chain's CDR3 is CASSGGYEQYF. CDR3 in DNA: TGTGCCAGTAGCGGGGGCTACGAGCAGTACTTC.

The genes are TRBV2 and TRBJ1-2; 7 positions match TRBD1. Germline V gene sequence: CDR1 SNHLY, CDR2 FYNNEI. With V trimmed by 6 bases and J by 3 bases, 16 bases remained unmatched. The CDR3 sequence is 17 residues long. The CDR3 protein is CASRGRLGGVGDYGYTF. The CDR3 coding sequence is TGTGCCAGCAGGGGCCGTCTAGGGGGCGTTGGTGACTATGGCTACACCTTC.

The chain couples TRBV19 to TRBJ2-5; 7 bases are shared with TRBD2. The CDR3 contains 15 residues. CDR1 is LNHDA, CDR2 SQIVND, per germline (reference sequence). V was pared by 10 bases and J by 2 bases, with 13 bases of the junction left unmatched. DNA of the CDR3: TGTGCCACCTCATGGGCTAGCGGATCTCAAGAGACCCAGTACTTC. The encoded protein is CATSWASGSQETQYF.

This chain connects TRBV25-1 to TRBJ1-2, with 9 bases identical to TRBD1. The CDR3 length is 14 residues. Germline CDR1 MGHDK, CDR2 SYGVNS. The ends lost 3 bases at V and 8 bases at J; junction bases unmatched: 7. The CDR3 protein is CASSEQGQGRGYTF. The CDR3 nucleotides are TGTGCCAGCAGTGAGCAGGGACAGGGTAGGGGCTACACCTTC.

The DNA of the CDR3 is TGTGCCAGTCGGGGTGCTAGGCTCTCCTACGAGCAGTACTTC. Amino acid sequence: CASRGARLSYEQYF. V is TRBV28 and J is TRBJ2-7; D may be TRBD2 (5 bases). CDR3 length: 14 amino acids. The V end was cut by 9 bases, the J end by 0 bases, with 15 bases between. Per germline, CDR1 MDHEN and CDR2 SYDVKM. The variable domain in full, with the rest retrieved from reference TRBV28 and TRBJ2-7, is DVKVTQSSRYLVKRTGEKVFLECVQDMDHENMFWYRQDPGLGLRLIYFSYDVKMKEKGDIPEGYSVSREKKERFSLILESASTNQTSMYLCASRGARLSYEQYFGPGTRLTVT.

The chain has TRBV29-1 and TRBJ1-1; D perhaps matches TRBD1 (5 bases). Trimming took 3 bases from V and 1 from J, leaving 9 bases between them. The CDR3 has 13 residues. Germline V lookup: CDR1 SQVTM, CDR2 ANQGSEA. CDR3 region: CSVDLTGNTEAFF. CDR3 DNA sequence: TGCAGCGTTGATTTAACAGGGAACACTGAAGCTTTCTTT.

The genes are TRBV9 and TRBJ2-7, with 8 bases lining up with TRBD2. Germline V gene data show CDR1 as SGDLS and CDR2 as YYNGEE. With V trimmed by 3 bases and J by 2 bases, 7 bases remained unmatched. The length of the CDR3 is 15 residues. The CDR3, as DNA: TGTGCCAGCAGCGCCACTAGCGGTGACACCTACGAGCAGTACTTC. Translated, it gives CASSATSGDTYEQYF.

The chain recombines TRBV9 with TRBJ1-1; weak D call: TRBD1 (5 bases). There are 13 residues in the CDR3. V was pared by 0 bases and J by 3 bases, with 6 bases between. CDR1 and CDR2 (germline): SGDLS, YYNGEE. CDR3 in DNA: TGTGCCAGCAGCGTAGTAGGGGACACTGAAGCTTTCTTT. Translated, it gives CASSVVGDTEAFF.